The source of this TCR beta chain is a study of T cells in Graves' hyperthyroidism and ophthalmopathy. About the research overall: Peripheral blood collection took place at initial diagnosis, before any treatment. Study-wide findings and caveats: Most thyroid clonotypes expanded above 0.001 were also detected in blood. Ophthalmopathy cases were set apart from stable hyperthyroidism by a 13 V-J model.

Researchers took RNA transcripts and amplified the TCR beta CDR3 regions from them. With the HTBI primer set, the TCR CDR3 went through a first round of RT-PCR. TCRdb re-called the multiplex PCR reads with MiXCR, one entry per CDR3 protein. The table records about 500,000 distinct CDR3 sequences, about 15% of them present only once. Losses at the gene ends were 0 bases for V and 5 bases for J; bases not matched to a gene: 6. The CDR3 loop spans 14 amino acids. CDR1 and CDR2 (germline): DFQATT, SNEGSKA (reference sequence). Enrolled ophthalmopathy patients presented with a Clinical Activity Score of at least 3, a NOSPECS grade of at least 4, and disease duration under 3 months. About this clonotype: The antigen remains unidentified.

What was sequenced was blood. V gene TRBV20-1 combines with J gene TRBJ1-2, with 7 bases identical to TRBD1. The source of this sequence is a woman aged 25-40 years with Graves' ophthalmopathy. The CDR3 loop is CSARDGGQRYGYTF. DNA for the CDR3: TGCAGTGCTAGAGATGGGGGACAGAGGTATGGCTACACCTTC.